Each of the 10 T cell receptor beta chains below was sequenced from the same sample in a study of shared clonotypes between healthy human individuals. Naive CD8 cells, CD45RO-negative and positively selected for CCR7, excluded terminally differentiated effector memory CD45RA+ cells. The assay was immunoSEQ multiplex PCR, and TCRdb's table has in-frame clones only and misses some. The sample shows about 2.1 million clones, roughly 95% of them seen only once. Sequences were obtained from naive CD8+ T cells from PBMCs. These TCRs come from a man younger than 30 in good health. Some clones in this sample may be carry-over from other donors' samples.

With respect to this clone: This same CDR3 is encoded by further DNA sequences in the sample. This chain uses TRBV19 with TRBJ1-5, with unresolved D. The germline gives CDR1 LNHDA, CDR2 SQIVND (reference sequence). With 5 bases removed from V and 7 bases from J, the gap between germline ends came to 9 bases. CDR3 length: 12 amino acids. For the CDR3, the DNA is TGTGCCAGTAGTCCGCCCGGACAGCCCCAGCATTTT. Amino acids: CASSPPGQPQHF.

On this clone: Other DNA sequences in this specimen translate into the identical CDR3. CDR3 DNA: TGTGCCAGCAGCTTAGCGCGCGGAAACAATGAGCAGTTCTTC. Translation gives CASSLARGNNEQFF. The rearrangement links TRBV7-2 to TRBJ2-1; the D is unclear. This CDR3 spans 14 amino acids. V lost 0 bases and J 5 bases, leaving 8 bases between the germline ends. Germline-derived CDR1 and CDR2 are SGHTA and FQGNSA.

This clone was seen just once. This sequence joins TRBV27 and TRBJ2-2; TRBD1 is a possible D gene (6 bases). The V and J ends lost 2 bases and 2 bases respectively, with 15 bases between them. The germline gives CDR1 MNHEY, CDR2 SMNVEV (reference sequence). The CDR3 has 17 residues. CDR3: CASSLESWTVNTGELFF. The CDR3 DNA is TGTGCCAGCAGTTTAGAATCGTGGACAGTAAACACCGGGGAGCTGTTTTTT.

For the CDR3, the DNA is TGTGCCTGGGACCGATCCCGCACAGATACGCAGTATTTT. Translated, it gives CAWDRSRTDTQYF. The V gene is TRBV30, the J gene TRBJ2-3; D is ambiguous. V lost 5 bases and J lost 1, with 10 bases in between. The CDR3 has 13 amino acids. Germline V CDR1 and CDR2: GTSNPN, SVGIG (reference sequence).

The chain employs TRBV27 and TRBJ2-7, with 9 bases matching TRBD2. Losses at the gene ends were 3 bases for V and 2 bases for J; bases not matched to a gene: 8. CDR3 length: 16 amino acids. CDR1 and CDR2 from the germline V gene are MNHEY and SMNVEV (reference sequence). The DNA for the CDR3 is TGTGCCAGCAGTTTCACTAGACTAGCGGCAACCTACGAGCAGTACTTC. It encodes CASSFTRLAATYEQYF.

The rearrangement joins TRBV27 to TRBJ1-2; D may be TRBD1 (5 bases). The germline V gene has CDR1 MNHEY and CDR2 SMNVEV (reference sequence). There are 14 residues in the CDR3. Trimming shortened V by 2 bases and J by 3 bases, and 10 bases separated the two germline ends. The CDR3, as DNA: TGTGCCAGCAGTTTAAGACAGAACCACTATGGCTACACCTTC. This translates into CASSLRQNHYGYTF.

This clone showed up just a few times. J is TRBJ2-7 and V is TRBV14; the D gene is possibly TRBD1 (6 bases). V lost 3 bases and J lost 3, with 12 bases in between. Germline V gene sequence: CDR1 SGHDN, CDR2 FVKESK. This CDR3 comprises 14 residues. The CDR3 region has the DNA TGTGCCAGCAGCCAGCCCGGGACACGCTACGAGCAGTACTTC. Its protein product is CASSQPGTRYEQYF.

The chain has TRBV7-2 and TRBJ2-2, with TRBD2 matching over 11 bases. The CDR3 runs 16 residues. Germline CDR1 reads SGHTA; CDR2 reads FQGNSA. After removal of 5 bases from V and 5 bases from J, the junction contained 7 bases not matched to a gene. CDR3 DNA sequence: TGTGCCAGCAGCCCCGGACTAGCGGGCTGGACCGGGGAGCTGTTTTTT. It translates to CASSPGLAGWTGELFF.

The chain is built from TRBV2 and TRBJ1-2; possible D gene TRBD1, 5 bases. CDR1 is SNHLY, CDR2 FYNNEI, per germline. V was cut by 4 bases and J by 5 bases, with 32 bases left in between. The CDR3 contains 20 residues. CDR3 nucleotide sequence: TGTGCCAGCAGTGGCTTGAGAGAGGGGTCAGGAGTCGTAGGGAGGTATGGCTACACCTTC. It is translated as CASSGLREGSGVVGRYGYTF.

The chain combines TRBV7-6 with TRBJ2-2; 11 bases are shared with TRBD2. Per the germline V gene, CDR1 is SGHVS and CDR2 is FNYEAQ. The CDR3 loop spans 17 amino acids. Unmatched junction bases numbered 7, after V lost 5 bases and J lost 2 bases. As DNA, the CDR3 is TGTGCCAGCAGCGAGCCACTAGCGGGAGAAAACACCGGGGAGCTGTTTTTT. Protein: CASSEPLAGENTGELFF. Full variable domain (remainder filled in from reference TRBV7-6 and TRBJ2-2): GAGVSQSPRYKVTKRGQDVALRCDPISGHVSLYWYRQALGQGPEFLTYFNYEAQQDKSGLPNDRFSAERPEGSISTLTIQRTEQRDSAMYRCASSEPLAGENTGELFFGEGSRLTVL.